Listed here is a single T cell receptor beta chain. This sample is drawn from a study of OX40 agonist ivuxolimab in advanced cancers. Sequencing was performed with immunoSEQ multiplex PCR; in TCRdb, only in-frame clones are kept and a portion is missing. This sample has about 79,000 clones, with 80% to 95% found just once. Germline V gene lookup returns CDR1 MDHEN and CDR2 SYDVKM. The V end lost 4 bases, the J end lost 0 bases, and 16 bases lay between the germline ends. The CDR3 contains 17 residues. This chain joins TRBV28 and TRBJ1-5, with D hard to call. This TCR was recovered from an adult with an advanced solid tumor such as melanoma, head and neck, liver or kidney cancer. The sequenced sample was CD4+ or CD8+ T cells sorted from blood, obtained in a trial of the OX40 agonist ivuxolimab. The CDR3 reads CASSSTTGSVSNQPQHF. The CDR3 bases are TGTGCCAGCAGTTCCACGACGGGGTCGGTTAGCAATCAGCCCCAGCATTTT.